The rows below give T cell receptor beta chains drawn from one sample of a study of blood T cell repertoires in COVID-19. Clones were sequenced by immunoSEQ multiplex PCR, and TCRdb holds only the in-frame ones, with some missing. The data show 120,000 or so clones, with approximately 81% seen just once and about 39% held by the top ten. Sequenced material: peripheral blood. The receptors derive from a man aged 35-49 years with active or convalescent COVID-19. The CDR3 runs from the conserved cysteine through the conserved F or W. A D gene is named only where the DNA matches it firmly. Part of the rows lack a size; the others show once, few, many or a class for expanded clones.

D gene: .; V gene: TRBV6-4; J gene: TRBJ2-2; clone size: .; CDR3 protein: CASSFDVGAGELFF; CDR3 DNA: TGTGCCAGCAGCTTTGACGTAGGGGCCGGGGAGCTGTTTTTT
D gene: TRBD1; V gene: TRBV5-1; J gene: TRBJ1-2; clone size: .; CDR3 protein: CASSLAVTGDGYTF; CDR3 DNA: TGCGCCAGCAGCTTGGCGGTGACAGGGGATGGCTACACCTTC
D gene: .; V gene: TRBV7-9; J gene: TRBJ1-5; clone size: .; CDR3 protein: CASSGMTDNQPQHF; CDR3 DNA: TGTGCCAGCTCTGGAATGACAGACAATCAGCCCCAGCATTTT
D gene: TRBD1; V gene: TRBV13; J gene: TRBJ1-1; clone size: .; CDR3 protein: CASSQTGSEAFF; CDR3 DNA: TGTGCCAGCAGCCAGACAGGGTCTGAAGCTTTCTTT
D gene: TRBD1; V gene: TRBV5-1; J gene: TRBJ2-6; clone size: .; CDR3 protein: CASSLGQGRSGANVLTF; CDR3 DNA: TGCGCCAGCAGCTTGGGACAGGGGCGCTCTGGGGCCAACGTCCTGACTTTC
D gene: .; V gene: TRBV19; J gene: TRBJ1-4; clone size: few; CDR3 protein: CASRVTGNEKLFF; CDR3 DNA: TGTGCCAGTAGGGTGACAGGAAATGAAAAACTGTTTTTT
D gene: .; V gene: TRBV27; J gene: TRBJ1-6; clone size: .; CDR3 protein: CASTGNPNSPLHF; CDR3 DNA: TGCGCCAGCACGGGGAACCCTAATTCACCCCTCCACTTT
D gene: TRBD1; V gene: TRBV7-2; J gene: TRBJ1-1; clone size: .; CDR3 protein: CASGQGNTEAFF; CDR3 DNA: TGTGCCAGCGGACAGGGGAACACTGAAGCTTTCTTT
D gene: .; V gene: TRBV9; J gene: TRBJ1-3; clone size: .; CDR3 protein: CASSVGSSGNTIYF; CDR3 DNA: TGTGCCAGCAGCGTGGGGAGCTCTGGAAACACCATATATTTT
D gene: TRBD2; V gene: TRBV5-1; J gene: TRBJ2-5; clone size: .; CDR3 protein: CASSPVLAGGPYGTQYF; CDR3 DNA: TGCGCCAGCAGTCCCGTTCTAGCGGGGGGACCGTATGGGACCCAGTACTTC
D gene: TRBD2; V gene: TRBV7-9; J gene: TRBJ2-7; clone size: .; CDR3 protein: CASSLEAGVHEQYF; CDR3 DNA: TGTGCCAGCAGCTTAGAGGCGGGAGTCCACGAGCAGTACTTC
D gene: .; V gene: TRBV6-1; J gene: TRBJ2-7; clone size: .; CDR3 protein: CASSEGFGEQYF; CDR3 DNA: TGTGCCAGCAGTGAAGGATTCGGGGAGCAGTACTTC
D gene: .; V gene: TRBV4-3; J gene: TRBJ2-1; clone size: once; CDR3 protein: CASSQGLASNNEQFF; CDR3 DNA: TGCGCCAGCAGCCAAGGGCTAGCGTCAAACAATGAGCAGTTCTTC
D gene: TRBD1; V gene: TRBV5-1; J gene: TRBJ1-2; clone size: .; CDR3 protein: CASSDRVGGYTF; CDR3 DNA: TGCGCCAGCAGCGACAGGGTGGGAGGCTACACCTTC